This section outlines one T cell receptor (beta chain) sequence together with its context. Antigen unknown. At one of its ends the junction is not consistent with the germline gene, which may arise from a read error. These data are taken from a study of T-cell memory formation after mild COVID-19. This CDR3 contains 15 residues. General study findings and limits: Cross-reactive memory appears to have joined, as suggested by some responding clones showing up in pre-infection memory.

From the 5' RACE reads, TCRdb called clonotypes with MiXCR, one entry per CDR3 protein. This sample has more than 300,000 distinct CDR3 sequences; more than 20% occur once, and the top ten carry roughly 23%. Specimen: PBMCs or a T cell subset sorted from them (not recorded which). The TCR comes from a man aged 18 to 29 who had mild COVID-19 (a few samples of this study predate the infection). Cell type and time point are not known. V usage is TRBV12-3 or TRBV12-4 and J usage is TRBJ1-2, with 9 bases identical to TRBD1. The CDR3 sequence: CASSSPGTGLYGYTF. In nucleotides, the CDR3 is TGTGCAAGCAGCAGTCCCGGGACAGGGCTCTATGGCTACACCTTC.